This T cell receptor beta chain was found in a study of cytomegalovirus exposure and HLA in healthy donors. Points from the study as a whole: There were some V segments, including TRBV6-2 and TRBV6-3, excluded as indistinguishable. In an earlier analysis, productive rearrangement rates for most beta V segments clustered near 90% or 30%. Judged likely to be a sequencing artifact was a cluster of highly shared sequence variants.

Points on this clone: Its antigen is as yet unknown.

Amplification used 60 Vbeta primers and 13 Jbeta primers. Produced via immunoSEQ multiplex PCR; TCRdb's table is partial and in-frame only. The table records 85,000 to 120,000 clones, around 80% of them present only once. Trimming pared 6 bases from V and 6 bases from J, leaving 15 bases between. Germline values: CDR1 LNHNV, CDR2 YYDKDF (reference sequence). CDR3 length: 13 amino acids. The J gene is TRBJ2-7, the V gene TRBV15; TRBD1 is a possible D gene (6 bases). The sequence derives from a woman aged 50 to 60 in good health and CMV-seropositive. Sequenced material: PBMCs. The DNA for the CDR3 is TGTGCCACCAGTAAGCTCACAGGGATCGAGCAGTACTTC. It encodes CATSKLTGIEQYF.